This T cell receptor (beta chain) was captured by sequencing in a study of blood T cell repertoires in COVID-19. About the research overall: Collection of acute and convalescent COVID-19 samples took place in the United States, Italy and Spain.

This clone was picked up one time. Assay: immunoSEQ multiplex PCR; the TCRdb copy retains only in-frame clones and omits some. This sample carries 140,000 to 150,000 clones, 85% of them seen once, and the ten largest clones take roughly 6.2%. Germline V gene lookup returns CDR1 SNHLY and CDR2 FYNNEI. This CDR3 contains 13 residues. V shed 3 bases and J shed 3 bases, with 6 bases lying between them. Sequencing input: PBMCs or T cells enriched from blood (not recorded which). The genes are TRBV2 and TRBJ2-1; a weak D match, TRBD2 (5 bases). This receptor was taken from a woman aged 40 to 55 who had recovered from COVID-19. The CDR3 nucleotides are TGTGCCAGCAGTGACACTAGCTACAATGAGCAGTTCTTC. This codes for CASSDTSYNEQFF.